This entry lists 10 T cell receptor beta chains sequenced from one sample in a study of blood T cell repertoires in COVID-19. Clones were read by immunoSEQ multiplex PCR, and TCRdb kept only the in-frame ones, dropping some. Found here are approximately 240,000 clones, around four fifths of them singletons; the top ten hold roughly 6.4%. Sequenced input: peripheral blood. Source of these receptors: a woman aged 55-69 years with active or convalescent COVID-19.

This clone was seen a few times. The J gene is TRBJ1-2, the V gene TRBV5-1; 8 bases align to TRBD1. CDR1 is SGHRS and CDR2 is YFSETQ in the germline V gene. The ends lost 4 bases at V and 4 bases at J; junction bases unmatched: 12. The length of the CDR3 is 16 residues. CDR3 sequence reads: CASSPARTGTPYGYTF. Here the CDR3 DNA reads TGCGCCAGCAGCCCCGCCCGGACAGGGACACCCTATGGCTACACCTTC. Using reference TRBV5-1 and TRBJ1-2 for the parts outside the CDR3, the full variable domain is KAGVTQTPRYLIKTRGQQVTLSCSPISGHRSVSWYQQTPGQGLQFLFEYFSETQRNKGNFPGRFSGRQFSNSRSEMNVSTLELGDSALYLCASSPARTGTPYGYTFGSGTRLTVV.

The V and J genes are TRBV29-1 and TRBJ1-1; maybe TRBD1 (6 bases). Germline V CDR1 and CDR2: SQVTM, ANQGSEA. The CDR3 runs 13 residues. V lost 7 bases to trimming and J lost 4 bases, with 16 bases between them. DNA for the CDR3: TGCAGCGCCGCGCGAGGGGGACCCACTGAAGCTTTCTTT. Translated: CSAARGGPTEAFF.

The rearrangement links TRBV4-2 to TRBJ1-4; no firm D call. Deletions cut 1 base from V and 0 bases from J, with 3 bases between. The length of the CDR3 is 14 residues. Looked up from germline, CDR1 is LGHNA and CDR2 is YNFKEQ. The CDR3 here is CASSQAATNEKLFF. CDR3 bases: TGTGCCAGCAGCCAAGCAGCAACTAATGAAAAACTGTTTTTT.

The V gene is TRBV7-2, the J gene TRBJ1-1; D not resolved. Trimming left V 7 bases short and J 3 bases short, with 18 bases between. Germline lookup yields CDR1 SGHTA and CDR2 FQGNSA. CDR3 size: 15 residues. CDR3 protein: CASTIGGAGYTEAFF. CDR3 bases: TGTGCCAGCACCATCGGCGGTGCTGGGTACACTGAAGCTTTCTTT.

V usage is TRBV5-1 and J usage is TRBJ2-7; weak D call: TRBD2 (7 bases). The V gene lost 0 bases and the J gene lost 3 bases, with 13 bases spanning the gap. The CDR3 covers 15 residues. Germline assignment: CDR1 SGHRS and CDR2 YFSETQ. The CDR3 DNA reads as TGCGCCAGCAGCTTGGGGCGGGGGCCGAACTACGAGCAGTACGTC. Encoded protein: CASSLGRGPNYEQYV.

The sample holds a few counts of this clone. The CDR3 DNA reads as TGTGCCAGCAGCTTAACAACAGGCCCTTACGAGCAGTACTTC. Protein sequence: CASSLTTGPYEQYF. This rearrangement joins TRBV11-3 to TRBJ2-7; TRBD1 is a possible D gene (5 bases). The CDR3 sequence is 14 residues long. The V gene's germline CDR1 is SGHNT and CDR2 YENEEA. Trimming stripped 2 bases from V and 4 bases from J, with 12 bases between.

The V gene is TRBV7-9, the J gene TRBJ1-2; 9 nucleotides align to TRBD1. V lost 5 bases, J lost 4 bases, and 17 bases stayed unmatched. In germline, CDR1 is SEHNR, CDR2 FQNEAQ (reference sequence). This CDR3 is built from 18 residues. The CDR3 sequence: CASSKIPGQGFTSYGYTF. CDR3 bases: TGTGCCAGCAGCAAGATACCGGGACAGGGCTTTACGTCCTATGGCTACACCTTC.

This rearrangement joins TRBV7-6 to TRBJ2-2; perhaps TRBD1 as D (6 bases). CDR1 SGHVS and CDR2 FNYEAQ come from the germline V gene. CDR3 length: 15 residues. V was cut by 5 bases and J by 1 base, with 11 bases left in between. As DNA, the CDR3 is TGTGCCAGCAGCGCCCCGACAGGGAACACCGGGGAGCTGTTTTTT. Encoded protein: CASSAPTGNTGELFF.

The rearrangement links TRBV7-2 to TRBJ2-2; weak D call: TRBD2 (6 bases). V gave up 3 bases and J gave up 0 bases, with 11 bases separating them. The CDR3 runs 16 residues. Germline-derived CDR1 and CDR2 are SGHTA and FQGNSA. This CDR3 reads CASSLWDLTNTGELFF. CDR3 nucleotide sequence: TGTGCCAGCAGCTTGTGGGACTTAACGAACACCGGGGAGCTGTTTTTT.

This chain connects TRBV11-2 to TRBJ2-5, with 11 bases aligning to TRBD2. Trimming took 0 bases from V and 2 from J; bases not matched to a gene: 5. There are 17 residues in the CDR3. In germline, CDR1 is SGHAT, CDR2 FQNNGV. The chain's CDR3 is CASSLELAGGLQETQYF. CDR3 DNA: TGTGCCAGCAGCTTAGAGCTAGCGGGGGGCCTACAAGAGACCCAGTACTTC.